A selection of T cell receptor beta chains follows, all from one sample in a study of blood T cell repertoires in COVID-19. Method: immunoSEQ multiplex PCR; TCRdb's copy keeps in-frame clones and lacks some. The sample lists 180,000 or so clones; 85% to 90% were seen once. Material for sequencing was peripheral blood. Receptors originate from a young man with active or convalescent COVID-19. Each CDR3 is given with its conserved first and last residue. The order of the fields is clone size, J gene, D gene, V gene, CDR3 protein, CDR3 DNA. A D gene is named only where the DNA matches it firmly. Part of the rows lack a size; the others show once, few, many or a class for expanded clones.

medium-sized TRBJ2-7 - TRBV19 CASSLGPTWSSYEQYF TGTGCCAGTAGCCTCGGCCCAACATGGAGCTCCTACGAGCAGTACTTC
- TRBJ2-3 - TRBV29-1 CSAKGVGGDTQYF TGCAGCGCGAAGGGAGTAGGGGGAGATACGCAGTATTTT
few TRBJ1-1 TRBD1 TRBV19 CASRPDRLGTEAFF TGTGCCAGTAGACCGGACAGGTTGGGCACTGAAGCTTTCTTT
- TRBJ1-2 - TRBV12-5 CASGPFPGGPSYGYTF TGTGCTAGTGGGCCATTCCCGGGGGGCCCCAGTTATGGCTACACCTTC
few TRBJ1-2 - TRBV12-3/TRBV12-4 CASSPGDYGYTF TGTGCCAGCAGTCCAGGTGACTATGGCTACACCTTC
medium-sized TRBJ2-7 - TRBV2 CASSEVQGNFYEQYF TGTGCCAGCAGTGAGGTGCAGGGGAATTTCTACGAGCAGTACTTC
once TRBJ1-4 - TRBV30 CAWSFGNEKLFF TGTGCCTGGAGTTTCGGTAATGAAAAACTGTTTTTT
- TRBJ1-2 TRBD1 TRBV7-9 CASSLGGQGPNGYTF TGTGCCAGCAGCCTAGGGGGACAGGGACCTAATGGCTACACCTTC
once TRBJ2-1 TRBD2 TRBV25-1 CATHGGSGRALGNEQFF TGTGCCACCCACGGGGGTTCCGGGAGGGCCCTTGGAAATGAGCAGTTCTTC
- TRBJ2-5 TRBD1 TRBV4-1 CASSQRGGQDQETQYF TGCGCCAGCAGCCAAAGGGGCGGACAGGACCAAGAGACCCAGTACTTC
- TRBJ2-7 - TRBV20-1 CSARDSYEQYF TGCAGTGCTAGAGACAGTTACGAGCAGTACTTC
- TRBJ1-1 - TRBV7-9 CASSSKTGGRGMNTEAFF TGTGCCAGCAGCTCGAAGACAGGCGGCAGAGGGATGAACACTGAAGCTTTCTTT
- TRBJ1-2 - TRBV19 CASQEDGNYGYTF TGTGCCAGCCAGGAGGACGGAAACTATGGCTACACCTTC
- TRBJ2-7 TRBD2 TRBV4-2 CASSQDYQELAGSYEQYF TGTGCCAGCAGCCAAGATTATCAAGAGCTAGCGGGATCCTACGAGCAGTACTTC
- TRBJ1-1 - TRBV6-5 CASIIPGRTEAFF TGTGCCAGCATAATACCAGGGCGGACTGAAGCTTTCTTT
- TRBJ1-5 TRBD1 TRBV19 CASSIDLGDRVSQPQHF TGTGCCAGTAGTATAGATTTGGGAGACAGGGTAAGTCAGCCCCAGCATTTT
- TRBJ2-1 - TRBV7-2 CASSFNSYEQFF TGTGCCAGCAGCTTCAACTCGTATGAGCAGTTCTTC
- TRBJ1-4 TRBD1 TRBV30 CAWSRGGTGGKLFF TGTGCCTGGAGCCGAGGGGGGACAGGGGGTAAACTGTTTTTT
- TRBJ1-2 - TRBV2 CASSGDTNGYTF TGTGCCAGCAGTGGGGACACTAATGGCTACACCTTC
- TRBJ2-6 - TRBV19 CASSINPGRGPQVRANVLTF TGTGCCAGTAGTATAAACCCTGGCAGGGGCCCCCAGGTGCGTGCCAACGTCCTGACTTTC
- TRBJ2-7 - TRBV5-4 CASSLAGESISEQYF TGTGCCAGCAGCTTAGCTGGGGAGTCGATTTCCGAGCAGTACTTC
- TRBJ1-1 - TRBV5-1 CASSFRTGSGTEAFF TGCGCCAGCAGCTTCCGAACAGGGAGTGGAACTGAAGCTTTCTTT
- TRBJ1-2 TRBD1 TRBV3-1/TRBV3-2 CASSQGQGYGYTF TGTGCCAGCAGCCAAGGACAGGGTTATGGCTACACCTTC
- TRBJ2-2 TRBD2 TRBV6-5 CASSYRGLAATGELFF TGTGCCAGCAGTTACAGGGGACTAGCGGCCACCGGGGAGCTGTTTTTT
once TRBJ2-1 TRBD2 TRBV27 CASKGQIRLAGQQFF TGTGCCAGCAAGGGTCAAATTCGACTAGCGGGACAGCAGTTCTTC
- TRBJ1-5 - TRBV7-8 CASSLQGLQPQHF TGTGCCAGCAGCTTACAGGGTTTGCAGCCCCAGCATTTT
- TRBJ2-1 TRBD2 TRBV18 CASSPQTGGYNEQFF TGTGCCAGCTCACCACAGACGGGAGGATACAATGAGCAGTTCTTC
- TRBJ1-2 - TRBV2 CASSELNYGYTF TGTGCCAGCAGTGAACTTAACTATGGCTACACCTTC
- TRBJ1-6 - TRBV7-8 CASSLVGPTTWNSPLHF TGTGCCAGCAGCTTAGTGGGGCCGACGACGTGGAATTCACCCCTCCACTTT
- TRBJ1-5 - TRBV11-2 CASSSDIGQPQHF TGTGCCAGCAGCTCAGATATCGGTCAGCCCCAGCATTTT
- TRBJ2-7 TRBD2 TRBV7-8 CASSSRPTGTSLYEQYF TGTGCCAGCAGCTCGAGACCTACCGGGACTAGCTTGTACGAGCAGTACTTC
- TRBJ1-2 - TRBV27 CASSSRDGYGYTF TGTGCCAGCTCATCCAGGGATGGCTATGGCTACACCTTC
- TRBJ2-1 TRBD1 TRBV18 CASSIDRGPEQFF TGTGCCAGCTCGATCGACAGGGGGCCTGAGCAGTTCTTC
- TRBJ1-5 TRBD1 TRBV5-8 CASSLVGTGGYQPQHF TGTGCCAGCAGCTTGGTTGGGACAGGAGGTTATCAGCCCCAGCATTTT
- TRBJ1-2 TRBD1 TRBV2 CASSEGKTGPWSGYTF TGTGCCAGCAGTGAGGGGAAGACAGGGCCTTGGAGTGGCTACACCTTC
- TRBJ1-4 TRBD1 TRBV27 CASSQNRGRGEKLFF TGTGCCAGCAGTCAAAACAGGGGGAGAGGTGAAAAACTGTTTTTT
- TRBJ1-6 - TRBV21-1 CASSKEREDRAHYNSPLHF TGTGCCAGCAGCAAAGAGAGGGAGGACAGGGCCCACTATAATTCACCCCTCCACTTT
few TRBJ1-1 TRBD1 TRBV5-1 CASSFSRQGDRASTEAFF TGCGCCAGCAGCTTTAGTCGACAGGGGGACAGGGCTTCCACTGAAGCTTTCTTT
- TRBJ2-3 - TRBV6-5 CASRPQATDTQYF TGTGCCAGCAGACCCCAAGCTACAGATACGCAGTATTTT
- TRBJ1-4 - TRBV3-1/TRBV3-2 CASMGATNEKLFF TGTGCCAGCATGGGAGCAACTAATGAAAAACTGTTTTTT
- TRBJ2-1 TRBD2 TRBV9 CASSDGTSIHNEQFF TGTGCCAGCAGCGACGGGACTAGCATCCACAATGAGCAGTTCTTC